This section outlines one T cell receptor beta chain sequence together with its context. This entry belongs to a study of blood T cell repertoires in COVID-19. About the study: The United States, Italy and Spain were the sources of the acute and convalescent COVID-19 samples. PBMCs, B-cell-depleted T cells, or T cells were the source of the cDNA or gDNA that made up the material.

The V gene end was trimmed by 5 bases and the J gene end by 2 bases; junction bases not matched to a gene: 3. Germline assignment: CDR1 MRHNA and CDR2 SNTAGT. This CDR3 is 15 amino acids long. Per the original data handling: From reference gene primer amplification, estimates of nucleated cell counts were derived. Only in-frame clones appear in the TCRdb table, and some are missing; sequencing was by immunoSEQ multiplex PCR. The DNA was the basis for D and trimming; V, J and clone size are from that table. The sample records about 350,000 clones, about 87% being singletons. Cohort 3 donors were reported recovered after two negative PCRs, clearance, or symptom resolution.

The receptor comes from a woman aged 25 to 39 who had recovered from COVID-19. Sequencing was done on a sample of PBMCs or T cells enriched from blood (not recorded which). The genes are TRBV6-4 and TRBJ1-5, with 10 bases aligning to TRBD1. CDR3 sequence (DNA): TGTGCCAGCAGTCCCGGGACAGGGGGCAATCAGCCCCAGCATTTT. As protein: CASSPGTGGNQPQHF.